This T cell receptor beta chain was sequenced in a study of human T cells and chemical hapten exposure. About the research overall: In the sensitization step, 2% DPC was placed on approximately 2 cm by approximately 2 cm of upper inner arm skin.

The CDR3 consists of 14 residues. V was pared by 8 bases and J by 6 bases, with 10 bases of the junction left unmatched. CDR1 and CDR2 (germline): PRHDT, FYEKMQ (reference sequence). Time point described: patch test 3, about 24 weeks after DPC sensitization. The treatment denotes: therapeutic diphenylcyclopropenone sensitization with weekly scalp DPC. At every patch-test visit, blood was drawn before the patch test was applied. Source study methods: More than 95,000 TCRs per sample was the median, with a range of roughly 23,224 to 690,600. MiXCR, applied by TCRdb to the RACE reads, yields one record per CDR3 protein. It is TCRdb's table, rather than the study itself, that gives the V and J calls and clone size. The sample lists just over 95,000 distinct CDR3 sequences; 25% to 30% were seen once.

The clonotype was recovered from a man in his forties with alopecia areata. Some clones in this sample may be carry-over from other donors' samples. Sequencing was performed on whole blood, taken in connection with sensitization to the hapten diphenylcyclopropenone (DPC). The chain links TRBV13 to TRBJ2-7; 10 bases map to TRBD2. The CDR3: CASANPSGRGEQYF. CDR3 nucleotide sequence: TGTGCCAGCGCAAACCCGAGCGGGAGGGGCGAGCAGTACTTC.